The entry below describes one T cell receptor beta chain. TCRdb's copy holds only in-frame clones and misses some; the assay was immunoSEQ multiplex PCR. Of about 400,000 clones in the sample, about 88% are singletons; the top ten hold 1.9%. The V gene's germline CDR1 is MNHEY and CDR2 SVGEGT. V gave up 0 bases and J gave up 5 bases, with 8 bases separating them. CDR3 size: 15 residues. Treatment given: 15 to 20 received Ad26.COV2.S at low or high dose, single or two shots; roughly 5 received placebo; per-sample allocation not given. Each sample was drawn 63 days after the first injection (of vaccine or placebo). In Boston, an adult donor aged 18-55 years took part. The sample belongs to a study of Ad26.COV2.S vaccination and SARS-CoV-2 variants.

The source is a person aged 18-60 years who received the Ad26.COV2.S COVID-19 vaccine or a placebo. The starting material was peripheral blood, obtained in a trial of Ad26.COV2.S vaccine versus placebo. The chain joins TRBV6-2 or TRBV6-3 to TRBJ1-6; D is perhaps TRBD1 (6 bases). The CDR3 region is CASSYSAGDNSPLHF. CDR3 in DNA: TGTGCCAGCAGTTACTCGGCAGGGGATAATTCACCCCTCCACTTT.